This T cell receptor (beta chain) was captured in a study of CD8 T cells in ankylosing spondylitis. Study-wide results and limits: A motif of 7 to 9 highly homologous TCR beta variants was seen as apparently characteristic of ankylosing spondylitis blood.

Each CDR3 protein gets one entry after TCRdb re-called the 5' RACE reads with MiXCR. The sample includes around 140,000 distinct CDR3 sequences, about a sixth seen only once; the top ten take 33%. This clonotype has more than one count but fewer than ten. The antigen is not known. The CDR3 has 14 residues. Trimming left V 3 bases short and J 4 bases short, with 11 bases between. The sample was blood, either unsorted or a sorted T cell fraction (not recorded which). The TCR comes from a male donor with ankylosing spondylitis. This rearrangement joins TRBV12-3 or TRBV12-4 to TRBJ2-3, with D tentatively TRBD1 or TRBD2 (5 bases each). The CDR3 coding sequence is TGTGCCAGCAGTTTTTCTAGAGGGGCAGATACGCAGTATTTT. It is translated as CASSFSRGADTQYF.